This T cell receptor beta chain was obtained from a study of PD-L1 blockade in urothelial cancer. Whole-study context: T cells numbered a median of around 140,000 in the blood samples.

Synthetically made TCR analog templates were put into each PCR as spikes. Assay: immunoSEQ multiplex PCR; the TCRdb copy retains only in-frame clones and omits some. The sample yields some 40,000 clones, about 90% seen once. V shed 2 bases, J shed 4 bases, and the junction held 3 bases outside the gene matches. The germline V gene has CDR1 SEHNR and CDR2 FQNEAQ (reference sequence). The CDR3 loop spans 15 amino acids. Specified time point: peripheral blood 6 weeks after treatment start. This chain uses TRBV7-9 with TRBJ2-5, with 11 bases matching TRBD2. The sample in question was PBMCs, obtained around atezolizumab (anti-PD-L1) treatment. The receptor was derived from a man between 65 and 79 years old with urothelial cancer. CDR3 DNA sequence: TGTGCCAGCAGCTTACGACTAGCGGGAATAGAGACCCAGTACTTC. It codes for CASSLRLAGIETQYF.